These 9 T cell receptor beta chains originate from one sample sequenced in a study of blood T cell repertoires in COVID-19. TCRdb's copy holds only in-frame clones and misses some; the assay was immunoSEQ multiplex PCR. This table has about 260,000 clones, 85% to 90% appearing once. The sample consisted of PBMCs or T cells enriched from blood (not recorded which). These receptors all come from a man aged 45-60 years who had been exposed to COVID-19.

The V call is TRBV29-1, the J call TRBJ2-2; 11 nucleotides agree with TRBD1. The junction had 13 bases not matched to a gene; V was cut back by 2 bases and J by 2 bases. This CDR3 is 19 amino acids long. Germline loops: CDR1 SQVTM, CDR2 ANQGSEA. The CDR3 DNA sequence: TGCAGCGTTGAATGGGACGGAGCAGGACAGGGGGCAAACACCGGGGAGCTGTTTTTT. Its protein is CSVEWDGAGQGANTGELFF.

This rearrangement joins TRBV13 to TRBJ1-1; no clear D. V was clipped by 1 base and J by 1 base, with 4 bases between them. Germline V gives CDR1 PRHDT, CDR2 FYEKMQ (reference sequence). The CDR3 extends over 13 amino acids. For the CDR3, the DNA is TGTGCCAGCAGCTTAGCAGAGAACACTGAAGCTTTCTTT. This sequence encodes CASSLAENTEAFF.

The V and J genes are TRBV19 and TRBJ2-7; D unresolved. V was clipped by 7 bases and J by 4 bases, with 17 bases between them. CDR1 LNHDA and CDR2 SQIVND come from the germline V gene (reference sequence). The CDR3 is made up of 14 amino acids. CDR3 sequence (DNA): TGTGCCAGTACCCTTGCCTATGGTAATTACGAGCAGTACTTC. It codes for CASTLAYGNYEQYF.

CDR3 region: CASSPNKGTGIYEQYF. The CDR3 nucleotides read TGTGCCAGCAGTCCTAACAAGGGGACAGGGATCTACGAGCAGTACTTC. The chain combines TRBV3-1 (or the pseudogene TRBV3-2) with TRBJ2-7, with 9 positions matching TRBD1. V lost 6 bases, J lost 3 bases, and 12 bases stayed unmatched. The CDR3 covers 16 residues. Germline CDR1 LGHDT, CDR2 YNNKEL (reference sequence).

CDR3 sequence reads: CASTNQGSGELFF. The CDR3 region has the DNA TGTGCCAGTACGAATCAGGGAAGCGGGGAGCTGTTTTTT. The rearrangement joins TRBV2 to TRBJ2-2; D is perhaps TRBD1 (5 bases). The CDR3 is made up of 13 amino acids. Germline CDR1 is SNHLY and CDR2 is FYNNEI. Trimming stripped 9 bases from V and 7 bases from J, with 15 bases between.

V is TRBV5-1 and J is TRBJ2-2; unclear D gene. The CDR3 loop spans 17 amino acids. CDR1 is SGHRS, CDR2 YFSETQ, per germline. V was clipped by 1 base and J by 2 bases, with 15 bases between them. The CDR3, as DNA: TGCGCCAGCAGCTTGACTATGGGTCAGATTAACACCGGGGAGCTGTTTTTT. Translating it yields CASSLTMGQINTGELFF.

V usage is TRBV11-3 and J usage is TRBJ1-2, with 7 bases lining up with TRBD1. The CDR3 is 17 amino acids. CDR1 and CDR2 (germline): SGHNT, YENEEA. J lost 0 bases, V lost 5 bases, and 12 bases had no gene match. The CDR3 nucleotides are TGTGCCAGCAGCCCTGTCAGGGGGACAGCATCTAACTATGGCTACACCTTC. It is translated as CASSPVRGTASNYGYTF.

This clone was counted a few times. V and J are TRBV2 and TRBJ2-7, with TRBD2 as a possible D gene (6 bases). The CDR3 consists of 12 residues. Germline CDR1 is SNHLY and CDR2 is FYNNEI. CDR3 sequence (DNA): TGTGCCAGCCAGCGGGTTTCGGCAGGGTACGACGTC. Residues: CASQRVSAGYDV.

The genes are TRBV18 and TRBJ1-1; 7 bases align to TRBD1. Germline V gene sequence: CDR1 KGHSH, CDR2 LQKENI. The CDR3 runs 13 residues. V lost 6 bases and J lost 7; bases outside the gene matches: 8. The CDR3: CASSQGQTNEAFF. CDR3 coding DNA: TGTGCCAGCTCGCAGGGACAGACTAATGAAGCTTTCTTT. Filled out from reference TRBV18 and TRBJ1-1, the complete variable domain reads NAGVMQNPRHLVRRRGQEARLRCSPMKGHSHVYWYRQLPEEGLKFMVYLQKENIIDESGMPKERFSAEFPKEGPSILRIQQVVRGDSAAYFCASSQGQTNEAFFGQGTRLTVV.